This T cell receptor beta chain was observed in a study of blood T cell repertoires in COVID-19. Study context: Sample material is recorded as cDNA or gDNA derived from T cells, B-cell-depleted T cells, or PBMCs.

V was pared by 4 bases and J by 6 bases, with 7 bases of the junction left unmatched. Germline lookup yields CDR1 MNHEY and CDR2 SVGAGI. The CDR3 sequence is 14 residues long. The table came from immunoSEQ multiplex PCR; TCRdb's copy has only in-frame clones and leaves some out. The table lists around 300,000 clones, approximately 86% of them singletons. Followed longitudinally, the Seattle patients had been enrolled during active infection. Sequenced input: peripheral blood. The rearrangement links TRBV6-5 to TRBJ1-2, with 8 bases matching TRBD1. This receptor was obtained from a woman aged 70-85 years with COVID-19, enrolled during active disease. The CDR3 sequence is CASSFGQGQDGYTF. The CDR3, as DNA: TGTGCCAGCAGTTTCGGACAGGGTCAGGATGGCTACACCTTC.